This T cell receptor (beta chain) emerged from a study of spatial heterogeneity in lung cancer. Background on the study: Each time, sequencing found more beta-chain sequences than alpha-chain sequences.

By share, this clonotype counts as medium-sized (0.01 to 0.1%). The target antigen is unknown. Being off target in a library aimed at alpha chains, this beta chain has a size of little meaning. Findings and limits, study-wide: Tumoral mutation counts were tracked by counts of expanded intratumoral alpha and beta TCRs.

The germline V gene has CDR1 MNHEY and CDR2 SMNVEV (reference sequence). This CDR3 spans 14 amino acids. V gave up 0 bases and J gave up 7 bases, with 7 bases separating them. Regarding time point: sample taken at primary tumor resection. Unsorted whole RNA of tumor, nontumor lung or frozen PBMC was sequenced. TCRdb reprocessed the 5' RACE reads with MiXCR, giving one entry per CDR3 protein. The sample includes under 7,000 distinct CDR3 sequences, 14% of them seen just once. The chain recombines TRBV27 with TRBJ1-6; D remains unclear. Source: lung tumor tissue, taken at surgery. The sequence was obtained from a male donor with early-stage non-small cell lung cancer. The CDR3 nucleotides read TGTGCCAGCAGTTTATCGATGGGGAATTCACCCCTCCACTTT. Its translation: CASSLSMGNSPLHF.